The 22 T cell receptor beta chains below all came from one sample that was sequenced in a study of T cell responses to AZD1222 COVID-19 vaccine. This table comes from immunoSEQ multiplex PCR, and its TCRdb copy is limited to in-frame clones, with some not included. The sample holds 110,000 to 150,000 clones, approximately 90% seen once. Sequencing used peripheral blood, obtained on day 0 of AZD1222 vaccination. The receptors shown here come from an adult in good health.

J is TRBJ1-1 and V is TRBV9; D remains unclear. The CDR3 has 13 residues. Germline-derived CDR1 and CDR2 are SGDLS and YYNGEE. Between the trimmed V and J ends, which lost 3 bases and 0 bases, there was a span of 6 bases. CDR3 sequence (DNA): TGTGCCAGCAGCGCCAGATTGAACACTGAAGCTTTCTTT. It codes for CASSARLNTEAFF.

V gene TRBV7-2 combines with J gene TRBJ1-5; D unresolved. CDR3 length equals 13 residues. CDR1 is SGHTA, CDR2 FQGNSA, per germline. V lost 1 base to trimming and J lost 5 bases, with 6 bases between them. The CDR3 sequence: CASSLGGYQPQHF. The CDR3 nucleotides read TGTGCCAGCAGCTTAGGGGGATATCAGCCCCAGCATTTT.

The V gene is TRBV9, the J gene TRBJ2-7; no clear D gene. The CDR3 length is 14 residues. Trimming removed 4 bases from V and 0 bases from J, with 11 bases in between. In germline, CDR1 is SGDLS, CDR2 YYNGEE. The CDR3 sequence is CASSPDLFSYEQYF. CDR3 DNA: TGTGCCAGCAGCCCAGACCTGTTCTCCTACGAGCAGTACTTC.

In this sample, this clone turned up once. V usage is TRBV12-3 or TRBV12-4 and J usage is TRBJ2-2; no reliable D call. V shed 5 bases and J shed 7 bases, with 8 bases lying between them. CDR3 length equals 12 residues. The CDR3 DNA sequence: TGTGCCAGCAGTCGGCGTCTCGGGGAGCTGTTTTTT. Translation gives CASSRRLGELFF.

The chain joins TRBV29-1 to TRBJ2-7; D possibly uses TRBD1 or TRBD2 (5 bases each). The CDR3 runs to 13 residues. V lost 3 bases, J lost 3 bases, and 12 bases lay in between. Per the germline V gene, CDR1 is SQVTM and CDR2 is ANQGSEA. The CDR3 coding sequence is TGCAGCGTTGAGAGGGGCCTTGGCTACGAGCAGTACTTC. Translated, it gives CSVERGLGYEQYF.

This chain connects TRBV28 to TRBJ1-2; D gene ambiguous. The ends were cut back, 7 bases at V and 6 bases at J, with 12 bases in the middle. CDR3 length: 12 amino acids. Germline assignment: CDR1 MDHEN and CDR2 SYDVKM. The DNA for the CDR3 is TGTGCCAGCACCCCTGCGGGGAATGGCTACACCTTC. Protein: CASTPAGNGYTF.

V gene TRBV19 combines with J gene TRBJ2-4; D ambiguous. Between the trimmed V and J ends, which lost 7 bases and 9 bases, there was a span of 16 bases. Per the germline V gene, CDR1 is LNHDA and CDR2 is SQIVND (reference sequence). The CDR3 has 13 amino acids. This chain's CDR3 is CASTPVPWGIQYF. DNA of the CDR3: TGTGCCAGTACCCCCGTCCCCTGGGGCATTCAGTACTTC.

This chain joins TRBV19 and TRBJ1-1, with D uncertain. The V and J ends lost 8 bases and 1 base respectively, with 11 bases between them. The germline V gene has CDR1 LNHDA and CDR2 SQIVND (reference sequence). The length of the CDR3 is 13 residues. The CDR3 reads CASRPDSNTEAFF. CDR3 DNA sequence: TGTGCCAGTCGACCAGATTCGAACACTGAAGCTTTCTTT. Supplemented by reference TRBV19 and TRBJ1-1, the full variable domain reads DGGITQSPKYLFRKEGQNVTLSCEQNLNHDAMYWYRQDPGQGLRLIYYSQIVNDFQKGDIAEGYSVSREKKESFPLTVTSAQKNPTAFYLCASRPDSNTEAFFGQGTRLTVV.

The chain uses TRBV19 and TRBJ1-1; D unresolved. The CDR3 sequence is 13 residues long. Germline V CDR1 and CDR2: LNHDA, SQIVND (reference sequence). V dropped 1 base and J dropped 4 bases, with 7 bases sitting between them. This CDR3 reads CASSIAVGTEAFF. CDR3 DNA: TGTGCCAGTAGTATAGCCGTTGGCACTGAAGCTTTCTTT. The full variable domain, in which reference TRBV19 and TRBJ1-1 provide the parts outside the CDR3, is DGGITQSPKYLFRKEGQNVTLSCEQNLNHDAMYWYRQDPGQGLRLIYYSQIVNDFQKGDIAEGYSVSREKKESFPLTVTSAQKNPTAFYLCASSIAVGTEAFFGQGTRLTVV.

The rearrangement links TRBV7-2 to TRBJ1-2; D is ambiguous. This CDR3 has 15 amino acids. V dropped 5 bases and J dropped 0 bases, with 13 bases sitting between them. Germline CDR1 reads SGHTA; CDR2 reads FQGNSA. As DNA, the CDR3 is TGTGCCAGCAGCCAGCAGACACACGCTAACTATGGCTACACCTTC. Protein: CASSQQTHANYGYTF. The entire variable domain, with the rest obtained from reference TRBV7-2 and TRBJ1-2, is as follows: GAGVSQSPSNKVTEKGKDVELRCDPISGHTALYWYRQSLGQGLEFLIYFQGNSAPDKSGLPSDRFSAERTGGSVSTLTIQRTQQEDSAVYLCASSQQTHANYGYTFGSGTRLTVV.

The CDR3 DNA follows: TGTGCCAGTAGTATCGTCGAGACGAGGATGGGGGATCAGCCCCAGCATTTT. The encoded protein is CASSIVETRMGDQPQHF. This chain joins TRBV19 and TRBJ1-5, with TRBD1 as a possible D gene (5 bases). Germline V gene data show CDR1 as LNHDA and CDR2 as SQIVND (reference sequence). This CDR3 spans 17 amino acids. V shed 3 bases and J shed 5 bases, with 20 bases lying between them.

J is TRBJ2-5 and V is TRBV19; D may be TRBD1 or TRBD2 (5 bases each). With 4 bases removed from V and 9 bases from J, the gap between germline ends came to 15 bases. The CDR3 has 13 amino acids. The germline V gene encodes CDR1 LNHDA and CDR2 SQIVND (reference sequence). The CDR3 nucleotides read TGTGCCAGTAGTAGGGGACCCTCCCAGCCCCAGTACTTC. Amino acids: CASSRGPSQPQYF.

V usage is TRBV11-2 and J usage is TRBJ1-6; D is ambiguous. The V end lost 2 bases, the J end lost 5 bases, and 7 bases lay between the germline ends. The CDR3 is 14 residues long. The germline V gene encodes CDR1 SGHAT and CDR2 FQNNGV. The DNA of the CDR3 is TGTGCCAGCAGCTTAAGGATGGATAATTCACCCCTCCACTTT. Translation: CASSLRMDNSPLHF.

The genes are TRBV5-5 and TRBJ1-2; D unclear. The germline gives CDR1 SGHKS, CDR2 YYEKEE (reference sequence). The CDR3 contains 13 residues. The V end lost 4 bases, the J end lost 2 bases, and 9 bases lay between the germline ends. CDR3 sequence reads: CASSPGPNYGYTF. CDR3 nucleotides: TGTGCCAGCAGCCCCGGGCCCAACTATGGCTACACCTTC.

The chain carries TRBV19 and TRBJ1-5; D not certain. CDR1 and CDR2 (germline): LNHDA, SQIVND (reference sequence). The CDR3 spans 13 residues. Trimming removed 5 bases at V and 6 bases at J, with 11 bases between. CDR3 region: CASSPDLVQPQHF. Written as DNA, the CDR3 is TGTGCCAGTAGTCCCGATCTAGTTCAGCCCCAGCATTTT.

V usage is TRBV19 and J usage is TRBJ2-3; TRBD1 matches 10 bases. The CDR3 extends over 15 amino acids. V trimming: 2 bases; J trimming: 7 bases; junction bases outside the gene matches: 6. CDR1 and CDR2 (germline): LNHDA, SQIVND (reference sequence). The CDR3, as DNA: TGTGCCAGTAGTATATTGGGACAGGGGACAAATACGCAGTATTTT. Translating it yields CASSILGQGTNTQYF. Full variable domain (rest looked up from reference TRBV19 and TRBJ2-3): DGGITQSPKYLFRKEGQNVTLSCEQNLNHDAMYWYRQDPGQGLRLIYYSQIVNDFQKGDIAEGYSVSREKKESFPLTVTSAQKNPTAFYLCASSILGQGTNTQYFGPGTRLTVL.

This chain joins TRBV6-5 and TRBJ2-1, with D possibly TRBD2 on 6 matching bases. CDR1 is MNHEY, CDR2 SVGAGI, per germline. The CDR3 covers 15 residues. V lost 4 bases to trimming and J lost 4 bases, with 14 bases between them. The CDR3, as DNA: TGTGCCAGCAGTTCCCAATTTCGGGAGTACAATGAGCAGTTCTTC. This gives the protein CASSSQFREYNEQFF.

The rearrangement links TRBV5-1 to TRBJ1-1, with D uncertain. The V end lost 4 bases, the J end lost 0 bases, and 7 bases lay between the germline ends. Germline V CDR1 and CDR2: SGHRS, YFSETQ. This CDR3 is built from 13 residues. The DNA for the CDR3 is TGCGCCAGCAGCAGTAGAATGAACACTGAAGCTTTCTTT. It translates to CASSSRMNTEAFF.

The genes are TRBV7-2 and TRBJ2-7; 9 bases match TRBD1. Germline trimming cut 4 bases from V and 0 bases from J; bases unmatched to any gene: 10. Germline V gene lookup returns CDR1 SGHTA and CDR2 FQGNSA. The CDR3 runs to 17 residues. CDR3 sequence reads: CASSSGQGIGHSYEQYF. The CDR3 DNA reads as TGTGCCAGCAGCTCCGGACAGGGGATAGGGCACTCCTACGAGCAGTACTTC.

The V call is TRBV28, the J call TRBJ2-1; the D gene is possibly TRBD2 (5 bases). The germline V gene has CDR1 MDHEN and CDR2 SYDVKM. Trimming pared 6 bases from V and 6 bases from J, leaving 21 bases between. The length of the CDR3 is 16 residues. The DNA of the CDR3 is TGTGCCAGCAGGTCGCTCAGCGGTGCCCTAGGCAATGAGCAGTTCTTC. Translation gives CASRSLSGALGNEQFF.

This chain links TRBV30 with TRBJ2-3, with 10 bases aligning to TRBD2. Germline assignment: CDR1 GTSNPN and CDR2 SVGIG (reference sequence). With 0 bases clipped from V and 4 bases from J, the junction kept 7 bases outside the gene matches. The CDR3 sequence is 16 residues long. The CDR3 nucleotides are TGTGCCTGGAGTGTCGGGTCGCTAGCGGGAGCAGATACGCAGTATTTT. Encoded protein: CAWSVGSLAGADTQYF.

This chain links TRBV28 with TRBJ2-1; 9 nucleotides align to TRBD1. Germline trimming cut 10 bases from V and 8 bases from J; bases unmatched to any gene: 12. Germline V gene data show CDR1 as MDHEN and CDR2 as SYDVKM. The CDR3 has 14 residues. The CDR3 here is CATTRTGAGYEQFF. The DNA for the CDR3 is TGTGCCACCACTAGGACAGGGGCGGGTTATGAGCAGTTCTTC.